One and the same sample provided the 27 T cell receptor beta chains below, sequenced in a study of cytomegalovirus exposure and HLA in healthy donors. The PCR employed 60 Vbeta primers together with 13 Jbeta primers. Data came from immunoSEQ multiplex PCR; TCRdb stores just in-frame clones and leaves some out. The table shows around 100,000 clones, with approximately 80% occurring only once. Input material: PBMCs. These receptors were taken from a young woman in good health and CMV-seropositive.

This sequence joins TRBV6-5 and TRBJ1-2, with 10 positions matching TRBD1. The CDR3 contains 13 residues. V dropped 9 bases and J dropped 2; count of bases not matched to a gene: 3. Germline V CDR1 and CDR2: MNHEY, SVGAGI. The CDR3 DNA reads as TGTGCCAGTCGGGACAGGGGAAACTATGGCTACACCTTC. It encodes CASRDRGNYGYTF.

The chain links TRBV6-1 to TRBJ2-7; D might be TRBD2 (5 bases). Trimming pared 7 bases from V and 4 bases from J, leaving 11 bases between. The CDR3 consists of 12 residues. Germline lookup yields CDR1 MNHNS and CDR2 SASEGT. CDR3 sequence reads: CASTPSGYEQYF. The DNA of the CDR3 is TGTGCCAGCACCCCCTCGGGGTACGAGCAGTACTTC.

Only one count was recorded for this clone. The V gene is TRBV28, the J gene TRBJ2-5; 7 nucleotides match TRBD1. The DNA end is a closer match to TRBJ2-7, so the J assignment may be wrong. Germline assignment: CDR1 MDHEN and CDR2 SYDVKM. The CDR3 is made up of 13 amino acids. The CDR3 loop is CASSLGQDYEQYF. The CDR3 nucleotides are TGTGCCAGCAGTCTCGGACAGGATTACGAGCAGTACTTC.

The gene calls are TRBV2 and TRBJ2-5; the match to TRBD2 covers 7 bases. Germline lookup yields CDR1 SNHLY and CDR2 FYNNEI. This CDR3 contains 14 residues. V lost 4 bases, J lost 2 bases, and 4 bases stayed unmatched. CDR3 in DNA: TGTGCCAGCAGTGGGGCGGGAGTTCAAGAGACCCAGTACTTC. Its protein product is CASSGAGVQETQYF.

The chain uses TRBV5-4 and TRBJ2-5; 11 bases line up with TRBD2. Germline assignment: CDR1 SGHNT and CDR2 YYREEE (reference sequence). The CDR3 has 14 amino acids. V lost 5 bases and J lost 4; bases outside the gene matches: 4. The CDR3 here is CASRALAGGETQYF. The CDR3 bases are TGTGCCAGCAGGGCCCTAGCGGGAGGAGAGACCCAGTACTTC.

This chain joins TRBV5-6 and TRBJ2-7; the match to TRBD2 covers 11 bases. Looked up from germline, CDR1 is SGHDT and CDR2 is YYEEEE. The CDR3 contains 15 residues. V lost 1 base and J lost 4; bases outside the gene matches: 4. The CDR3 coding sequence is TGTGCCAGCAGCTTGACTAGCGGGAGTCTATACGAGCAGTACTTC. Translation gives CASSLTSGSLYEQYF.

The chain has TRBV5-1 and TRBJ1-4; TRBD1 might be the D (6 bases). Per germline, CDR1 SGHRS and CDR2 YFSETQ. The V end lost 6 bases, the J end lost 0 bases, and 12 bases lay between the germline ends. The length of the CDR3 is 15 residues. In nucleotides, the CDR3 is TGCGCCAGCACAGAGGGGGGGGCAACTAATGAAAAACTGTTTTTT. The encoded protein is CASTEGGATNEKLFF.

The V and J genes are TRBV21-1 and TRBJ2-1; the D call in the table, TRBD2, was not verified against the DNA. TRBV21-1 is termed a pseudogene. This CDR3 spans 20 amino acids. CDR3 region: CASSKDGTSGRARKYNEQFF. The CDR3 coding sequence is TGTGCCAGCAGCAAAGATGGGACTAGCGGGAGGGCGAGAAAATACAATGAGCAGTTCTTC.

The CDR3 here is CASSPNRVNTEAFF. The CDR3 region has the DNA TGCGCCAGCAGCCCCAACAGGGTTAACACTGAAGCTTTCTTT. The V and J genes are TRBV5-1 and TRBJ1-1; tentatively, D is TRBD1 (6 bases). This CDR3 is built from 14 residues. Germline V lookup: CDR1 SGHRS, CDR2 YFSETQ. The germline V and J ends were trimmed by 4 bases and 2 bases, with 12 bases remaining between them. The complete variable domain, with remaining parts taken from reference TRBV5-1 and TRBJ1-1, reads KAGVTQTPRYLIKTRGQQVTLSCSPISGHRSVSWYQQTPGQGLQFLFEYFSETQRNKGNFPGRFSGRQFSNSRSEMNVSTLELGDSALYLCASSPNRVNTEAFFGQGTRLTVV.

The chain links TRBV6-1 to TRBJ2-7, with 7 bases aligning to TRBD1. The CDR3 is 13 amino acids. V lost 9 bases and J lost 0; bases outside the gene matches: 5. Germline CDR1 reads MNHNS; CDR2 reads SASEGT. The CDR3 protein is CASTGTASYEQYF. CDR3 sequence (DNA): TGTGCCAGTACCGGGACAGCCTCCTACGAGCAGTACTTC.

Details on this clone: At one end, the junction sequence differs from germline, possibly due to a read error. The rearrangement uses TRBV7-7 and TRBJ2-1; 11 positions agree with TRBD2. Germline V gene data show CDR1 as SSHAT and CDR2 as FNYEAQ (reference sequence). This CDR3 has 14 residues. The DNA for the CDR3 is TGTGCTAGCAGCTTAGCGGGAGGGCCCTATGAGCAGTTCTTC. As protein: CASSLAGGPYEQFF.

CDR3 sequence (DNA): TGTGCCAGCTCACCACCGGCAGGAACTGGGGCCAACGTCCTGACTTTC. It encodes CASSPPAGTGANVLTF. V is TRBV18 and J is TRBJ2-6; unclear D gene. CDR1 is KGHSH and CDR2 is LQKENI in the germline V gene. The CDR3 spans 16 residues. Trimming took off 0 bases at V and 2 bases at J, with 8 bases between the two ends.

The chain uses TRBV6-1 and TRBJ2-7, with 9 bases identical to TRBD1. V trimming: 5 bases; J trimming: 3 bases; junction bases outside the gene matches: 2. The CDR3 is 13 amino acids. Germline CDR1 is MNHNS and CDR2 is SASEGT. The CDR3: CASSLDRGYEQYF. In nucleotides, the CDR3 is TGTGCCAGCAGTTTGGACAGGGGCTACGAGCAGTACTTC.

The CDR3 DNA follows: TGTGCCAGCTCACCCTCGACAGGGAGGAACACTGAAGCTTTCTTT. As protein: CASSPSTGRNTEAFF. The chain employs TRBV18 and TRBJ1-1, with 7 positions matching TRBD1. The CDR3 runs to 15 residues. V was clipped by 3 bases and J by 1 base; unmatched bases: 5. CDR1 is KGHSH and CDR2 is LQKENI in the germline V gene.

The chain joins TRBV5-1 to TRBJ1-4; TRBD1 matches at 9 bases. Losses at the gene ends were 4 bases for V and 7 bases for J; bases not matched to a gene: 17. The CDR3 is 18 residues long. Germline CDR1 is SGHRS and CDR2 is YFSETQ. The CDR3 bases are TGCGCCAGCAGCCCCGGGACAGGGAGCGGCCCAAGCCCTGAAAAACTGTTTTTT. Protein: CASSPGTGSGPSPEKLFF.

The V call is TRBV23-1, the J call TRBJ1-2, with 10 positions matching TRBD1. TRBV23-1 is annotated as an ORF whose role is uncertain. The CDR3 is made up of 18 amino acids. Germline trimming cut 3 bases from V and 6 bases from J; bases unmatched to any gene: 16. CDR3 nucleotide sequence: TGCGCCAGCAGTCAGTCGTACATTCCGGGACAGGGGATCGATGGCTACACCTTC. Protein sequence: CASSQSYIPGQGIDGYTF.

This clone appeared a few times. This chain uses TRBV7-9 with TRBJ1-6; tentative D call: TRBD1 (6 bases). The V and J ends lost 2 bases and 6 bases respectively, with 17 bases between them. The CDR3 contains 17 residues. Germline V CDR1 and CDR2: SEHNR, FQNEAQ (reference sequence). The CDR3 is CASSLPLQGLANSPLHF. CDR3 in DNA: TGTGCCAGCAGCTTACCCTTACAGGGCTTGGCTAATTCACCCCTCCACTTT.

Only one count was recorded for this clone. The rearrangement uses TRBV30 and TRBJ2-6; TRBD1 matches at 8 bases. Germline values: CDR1 GTSNPN, CDR2 SVGIG (reference sequence). V was pared by 3 bases and J by 6 bases, with 7 bases of the junction left unmatched. There are 15 residues in the CDR3. CDR3 bases: TGTGCCTGGAGACGGGACAGGCTCGAGGCCAACGTCCTGACTTTC. Translated: CAWRRDRLEANVLTF.

The gene calls are TRBV4-1 and TRBJ2-2; D not resolved. Trimming removed 4 bases from V and 2 bases from J, with 26 bases in between. There are 20 residues in the CDR3. Germline V gene lookup returns CDR1 MGHRA and CDR2 YSYEKL. CDR3 nucleotides: TGCGCCAGCAGCCTGACCCCCTCTGGCGGATACTTCATAAACACCGGGGAGCTGTTTTTT. Its translation: CASSLTPSGGYFINTGELFF.

The CDR3 region has the DNA TGTGCCAGCAGCTTACGAGACGGGGACTACACCTTC. Translation: CASSLRDGDYTF. This sequence joins TRBV7-9 and TRBJ1-2; no reliable D call. Germline values: CDR1 SEHNR, CDR2 FQNEAQ (reference sequence). The CDR3 totals 12 residues. V lost 2 bases, J lost 10 bases, and 11 bases lay in between. Together with reference TRBV7-9 and TRBJ1-2, the CDR3 gives the full variable domain: DTGVSQNPRHKITKRGQNVTFRCDPISEHNRLYWYRQTLGQGPEFLTYFQNEAQLEKSRLLSDRFSAERPKGSFSTLEIQRTEQGDSAMYLCASSLRDGDYTFGSGTRLTVV.

The chain carries TRBV7-3 and TRBJ2-3, with TRBD1 matching over 7 bases. This CDR3 has 14 amino acids. Germline lookup yields CDR1 SGHTA and CDR2 FQGTGA. The junction had 0 bases not matched to a gene; V was cut back by 2 bases and J by 1 base. The CDR3 is CASSLGTGTDTQYF. The DNA for the CDR3 is TGTGCCAGCAGCTTAGGGACAGGCACAGATACGCAGTATTTT.

This clone showed up just a few times. The junction and the germline gene differ at one end; a read error may be behind it. The chain couples TRBV4-2 to TRBJ1-1; D is unresolved. CDR1 and CDR2 (germline): LGHNA, YNFKEQ. The CDR3 runs 14 residues. This chain's CDR3 is CASRQAVLNTEAFF. The CDR3 bases are TGTGCCAGCAGGCAAGCGGTCCTAAACACTGAAGCTTTCTTT.

This chain joins TRBV28 and TRBJ2-7; possible D gene TRBD1, 6 bases. This CDR3 comprises 14 residues. Trimming pared 4 bases from V and 7 bases from J, leaving 17 bases between. Germline V gene sequence: CDR1 MDHEN, CDR2 SYDVKM. This CDR3 is CASSSLGQSLEQYF. The DNA for the CDR3 is TGTGCCAGCAGTTCCTTAGGACAGTCCCTGGAGCAGTACTTC. Supplemented by reference TRBV28 and TRBJ2-7, the full variable domain reads DVKVTQSSRYLVKRTGEKVFLECVQDMDHENMFWYRQDPGLGLRLIYFSYDVKMKEKGDIPEGYSVSREKKERFSLILESASTNQTSMYLCASSSLGQSLEQYFGPGTRLTVT.

J is TRBJ2-1 and V is TRBV2; 7 bases are a match to TRBD2. CDR1 is SNHLY, CDR2 FYNNEI, per germline. This CDR3 contains 18 residues. The V segment lost 0 bases and the J segment 2 bases; nucleotides outside the gene matches: 10. The CDR3 DNA is TGTGCCAGCAGTGAAGCTCCATACCGGACTAGGGCCTACAATGAGCAGTTCTTC. This encodes CASSEAPYRTRAYNEQFF.

The chain links TRBV28 to TRBJ2-2, with TRBD2 as a possible D gene (6 bases). With 6 bases removed from V and 2 bases from J, the gap between germline ends came to 13 bases. This CDR3 contains 15 residues. Germline V lookup: CDR1 MDHEN, CDR2 SYDVKM. The DNA of the CDR3 is TGTGCCAGCAGGCGAGGCGGGGATAACACCGGGGAGCTGTTTTTT. Residues: CASRRGGDNTGELFF.

This chain links TRBV5-1 with TRBJ2-7, with TRBD2 matching over 16 bases. Per germline, CDR1 SGHRS and CDR2 YFSETQ. V gave up 5 bases and J gave up 3 bases; unmatched junction bases: 8. The CDR3 loop spans 17 amino acids. CDR3 DNA: TGCGCCAGCAGTTGGGGACTAGCGGGAGGGCTCAACTACGAGCAGTACTTC. Protein sequence: CASSWGLAGGLNYEQYF. Looking up the rest from reference TRBV5-1 and TRBJ2-7 gives the full variable domain: KAGVTQTPRYLIKTRGQQVTLSCSPISGHRSVSWYQQTPGQGLQFLFEYFSETQRNKGNFPGRFSGRQFSNSRSEMNVSTLELGDSALYLCASSWGLAGGLNYEQYFGPGTRLTVT.

The genes are TRBV19 and TRBJ2-5; 8 positions agree with TRBD2. Germline CDR1 is LNHDA and CDR2 is SQIVND (reference sequence). V gave up 7 bases and J gave up 5 bases; unmatched junction bases: 9. CDR3 length: 14 amino acids. The CDR3, as DNA: TGTGCCAGTACTCCAGCGGGAGTTGGTGAGACCCAGTACTTC. Translating gives CASTPAGVGETQYF.